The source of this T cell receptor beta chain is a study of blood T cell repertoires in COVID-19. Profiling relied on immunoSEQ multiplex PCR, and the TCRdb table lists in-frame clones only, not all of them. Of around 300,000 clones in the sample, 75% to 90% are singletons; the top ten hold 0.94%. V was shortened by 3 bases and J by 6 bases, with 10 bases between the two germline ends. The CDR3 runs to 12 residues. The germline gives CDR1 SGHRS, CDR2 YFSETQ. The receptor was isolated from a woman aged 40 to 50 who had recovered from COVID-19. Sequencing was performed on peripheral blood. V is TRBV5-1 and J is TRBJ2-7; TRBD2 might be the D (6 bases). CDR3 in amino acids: CASSWVGGEQYF. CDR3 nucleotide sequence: TGCGCCAGCAGCTGGGTGGGAGGCGAGCAGTACTTC. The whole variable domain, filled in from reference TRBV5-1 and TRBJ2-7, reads KAGVTQTPRYLIKTRGQQVTLSCSPISGHRSVSWYQQTPGQGLQFLFEYFSETQRNKGNFPGRFSGRQFSNSRSEMNVSTLELGDSALYLCASSWVGGEQYFGPGTRLTVT.